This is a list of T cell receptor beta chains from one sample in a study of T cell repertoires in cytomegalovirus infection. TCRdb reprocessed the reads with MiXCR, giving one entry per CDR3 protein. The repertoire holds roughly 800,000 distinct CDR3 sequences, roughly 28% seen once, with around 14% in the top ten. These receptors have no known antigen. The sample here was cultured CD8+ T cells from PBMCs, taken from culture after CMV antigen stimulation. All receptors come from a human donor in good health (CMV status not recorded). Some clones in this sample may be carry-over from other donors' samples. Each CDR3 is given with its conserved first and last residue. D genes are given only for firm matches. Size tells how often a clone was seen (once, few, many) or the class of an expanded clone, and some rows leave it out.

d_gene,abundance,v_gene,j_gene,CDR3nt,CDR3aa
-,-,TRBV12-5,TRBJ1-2,TGTGCTAGTGGTCCGGGCGGTGGCTACACCTTC,CASGPGGGYTF
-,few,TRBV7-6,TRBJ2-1,TGTGCCAGCAGCTCCTGGAGGAAGCCAGTCGATGAGCAGTTCTTC,CASSSWRKPVDEQFF
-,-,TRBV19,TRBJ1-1,TGTGCCAGTAGTGTGGAGTCAGAGTTTGAAGCTTTCTTT,CASSVESEFEAFF
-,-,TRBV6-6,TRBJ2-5,TGTGCCAGCAGTCCCCAAAACTGGGAAGAGACCCAGTACTTC,CASSPQNWEETQYF
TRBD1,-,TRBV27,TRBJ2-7,TGTGCCAGCAGCCTCACAGGGGGCCTAATGTACGAGCAGTACTTC,CASSLTGGLMYEQYF
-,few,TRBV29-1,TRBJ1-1,TGCAGCGTTGGGTCTAATTTGGGGTTAAACACTGAAGCTTTCTTT,CSVGSNLGLNTEAFF
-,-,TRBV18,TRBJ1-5,TGTGCCAGCTCCCAGGGTATTGAGCCCCAGCATTTT,CASSQGIEPQHF
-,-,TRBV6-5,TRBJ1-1,TGTGCCAGCAATTTACAGGGATCGAACACTGAAGCTTTCTTT,CASNLQGSNTEAFF
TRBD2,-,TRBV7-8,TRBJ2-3,TGTGCCAGCAGCCCTGGGACTAGCCCAGATACGCAGTATTTT,CASSPGTSPDTQYF
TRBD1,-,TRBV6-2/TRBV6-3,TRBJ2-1,TGTGCCAGCAGTTACGACAGGGTGGGGATGAATGAGCAGTTCTTC,CASSYDRVGMNEQFF
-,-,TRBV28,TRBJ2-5,TGTGCCAGCAGTTTAGAGGGTATGGAGACCCAGTACTTC,CASSLEGMETQYF
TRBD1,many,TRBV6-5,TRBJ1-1,TGTGCCAGCAGTTACGGTCCACAGGGGCCCACTGAAGCTTTCTTT,CASSYGPQGPTEAFF
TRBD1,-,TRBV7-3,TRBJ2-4,TGTGCCAGCAGCTTCGCGGACAGGGGGCTGGCCAAAAACATTCAGTACTTC,CASSFADRGLAKNIQYF
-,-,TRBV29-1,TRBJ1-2,TGCAGCGTTGAAGATCGGGCCGGTCCTGGCTACACCTTC,CSVEDRAGPGYTF
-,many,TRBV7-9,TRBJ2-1,TGTGCCAGCAGCCCGGGACCTCGTCTATACAATGAGCAGTTCTTC,CASSPGPRLYNEQFF
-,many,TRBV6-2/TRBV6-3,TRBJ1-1,TGTGCCAGCAGTTACTGGAACACTGAAGCTTTCTTT,CASSYWNTEAFF
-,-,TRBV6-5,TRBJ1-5,TGTGCCAGCAGTTATCGACGGACCAATCAGCCCCAGCATTTT,CASSYRRTNQPQHF
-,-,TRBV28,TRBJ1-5,TGTGCCAGCAGCCGTCCAGGGGTTAGCAATCAGCCCCAGCATTTT,CASSRPGVSNQPQHF
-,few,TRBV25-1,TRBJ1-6,TGTGCCAGCAGTGATCGCCCACTAAATTCACCCCTCCACTTT,CASSDRPLNSPLHF
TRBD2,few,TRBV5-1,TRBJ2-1,TGCGCCAGCTTACTCGGGACTAGCGGGATCAATGAGCAGTTCTTC,CASLLGTSGINEQFF
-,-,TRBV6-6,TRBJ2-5,TGTGCCAGCAGTTACTTACTTGGACTATCTCAAGAGACCCAGTACTTC,CASSYLLGLSQETQYF
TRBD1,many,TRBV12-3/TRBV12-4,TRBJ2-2,TGTGCCAGCAGTCTACTGGGACAGGAAAACACCGGGGAGCTGTTTTTT,CASSLLGQENTGELFF
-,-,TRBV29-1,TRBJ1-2,TGCAGCGTTGAGACAGGACAGAACTATGGCTACACCTTC,CSVETGQNYGYTF
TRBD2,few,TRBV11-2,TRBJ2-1,TGTGCCAGCAGCTTAGGGCCCCTAGCGGGTGAGCAGTTCTTC,CASSLGPLAGEQFF
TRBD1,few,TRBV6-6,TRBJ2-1,TGTGCCAGCAGTTACAGGGGGCCCGCCTACAATGAGCAGTTCTTC,CASSYRGPAYNEQFF
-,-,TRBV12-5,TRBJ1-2,TGTGCTAGTGGTCCAGCCGGGGGGGCGTCCACTGGCTACACCTTC,CASGPAGGASTGYTF
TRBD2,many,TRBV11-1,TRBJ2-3,TGTGCCAGCAGCTTCGGGGGGACCACAGATACGCAGTATTTT,CASSFGGTTDTQYF
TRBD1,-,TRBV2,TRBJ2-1,TGTGCCAGCAGTGACGGGACAGGGGCCGGTGAGCAGTTCTTC,CASSDGTGAGEQFF